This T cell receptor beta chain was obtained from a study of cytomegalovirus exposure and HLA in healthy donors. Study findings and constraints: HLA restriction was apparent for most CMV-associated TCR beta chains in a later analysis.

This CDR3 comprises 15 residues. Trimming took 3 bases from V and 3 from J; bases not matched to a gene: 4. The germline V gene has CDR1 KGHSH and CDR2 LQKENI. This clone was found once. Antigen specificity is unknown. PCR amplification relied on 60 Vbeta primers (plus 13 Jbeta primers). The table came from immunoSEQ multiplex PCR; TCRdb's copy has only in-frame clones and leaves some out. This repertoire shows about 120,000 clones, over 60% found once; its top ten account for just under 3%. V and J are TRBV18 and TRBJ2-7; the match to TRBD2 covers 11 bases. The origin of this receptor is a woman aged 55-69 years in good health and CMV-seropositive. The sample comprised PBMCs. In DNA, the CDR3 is TGTGCCAGCTCACCGCAGACTAGCGGGAACTACGAGCAGTACTTC. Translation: CASSPQTSGNYEQYF. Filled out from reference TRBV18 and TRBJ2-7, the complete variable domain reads NAGVMQNPRHLVRRRGQEARLRCSPMKGHSHVYWYRQLPEEGLKFMVYLQKENIIDESGMPKERFSAEFPKEGPSILRIQQVVRGDSAAYFCASSPQTSGNYEQYFGPGTRLTVT.